By share, the clone carrying this T cell receptor beta chain ranks as medium-sized. Germline V lookup: CDR1 SEHNR, CDR2 FQNEAQ (reference sequence). V lost 6 bases, J lost 3 bases, and 12 bases lay in between. The CDR3 runs to 15 residues. TCRdb used MiXCR to reprocess the 5' RACE reads, holding one entry per CDR3 protein. Among under 4,500 distinct CDR3 sequences listed, about 9.8% were seen once. Time point: sample taken at primary tumor resection. Unsorted whole RNA of tumor, nontumor lung or frozen PBMC was sequenced. These data belong to a study of spatial heterogeneity in lung cancer. Turning to the study itself: There were, on average, more than 9.5 raw-read appearances for each unique TCR and UMI combination.

The specimen comprised PBMCs, sampled at surgery. The receptor's source is a male donor with early-stage non-small cell lung cancer. The chain joins TRBV7-9 to TRBJ1-6; D is ambiguous. The CDR3: CASSPTDLYNSPLHF. The CDR3 nucleotides are TGTGCCAGCAGTCCGACGGATCTCTATAATTCACCCCTCCACTTT.